This TCR beta chain was captured in a study of esophageal squamous cell carcinoma under preoperative chemotherapy. Each CDR3 protein gets one entry after TCRdb re-called the PCR reads with MiXCR. The sample lists under 7,000 distinct CDR3 sequences, 25% to 35% seen once, with 14% in the top ten. Study-level points and caveats: Post-treatment tumor-infiltrating lymphocytes appeared partly derived from peripheral T cells migrating into the tumor.

Time point specified: before preoperative PTX-NDP chemotherapy. Before surgery, patients were given preoperative paclitaxel-nedaplatin chemotherapy. This clonotype was counted a few times. Its target is unknown. The final CDR3 position lacks the conserved phenylalanine or tryptophan, pointing to a likely read error. The DNA is omitted, as the CDR3 cannot be located on it reliably, and the CDR3 follows TCRdb's listing. This TCR derives from a human donor with esophageal squamous cell carcinoma. The donor label of this sample is uncertain. This specimen was taken from a patient given preoperative chemotherapy.

Here the CDR3 reads CASSFSYAG. The V call is TRBV7-2, the J call TRBJ2-1; TRBD2, as called in the table, went unchecked against the DNA. The germline CDR1 and CDR2 sequences are SGHTA and FQGNSA. The CDR3 length equals 9 residues, ends included.